The 13 T cell receptor beta chains below were found in one sample sequenced in a study of HIV-infected patients and healthy controls. Reverse transcription used roughly 480 ng RNA and constant-region primers for alpha and beta. Each of the alpha and beta chains got its own library through chain-specific third strand synthesis with indices. TCRdb analysed the 5' RACE reads with MiXCR anew, one entry per CDR3 protein. This table has several thousand distinct CDR3 sequences, around 10% appearing once. Whole blood was used without fractionation, so all unsorted peripheral T cells were included. The input for sequencing was blood, taken before antiretroviral therapy. Receptor source: an adult with HIV infection.

In this sample, this clonotype is medium-sized. The rearrangement links TRBV13 to TRBJ2-5; 11 nucleotides match TRBD2. V lost 5 bases to trimming and J lost 5 bases; unmatched junction nucleotides: 4. CDR3 length: 14 residues. Germline V gene data show CDR1 as PRHDT and CDR2 as FYEKMQ (reference sequence). CDR3 sequence: CASSLLAGVETQYF. DNA of the CDR3: TGTGCCAGCAGCCTACTAGCGGGGGTGGAGACCCAGTACTTC.

At least ten counts were recorded for this clonotype. The chain recombines TRBV11-2 with TRBJ2-1, with 7 bases identical to TRBD2. V was pared by 1 base and J by 1 base, with 16 bases of the junction left unmatched. In germline, CDR1 is SGHAT, CDR2 FQNNGV. This CDR3 spans 20 amino acids. The CDR3 loop reads CASSLVPPEMWGGSYNEQFF. CDR3 DNA sequence: TGTGCCAGCAGCTTAGTACCCCCTGAGATGTGGGGGGGATCCTACAATGAGCAGTTCTTC.

This clonotype rates as medium-sized (0.01 to 0.1%). The chain combines TRBV5-1 with TRBJ2-1; D is unclear. Germline lookup yields CDR1 SGHRS and CDR2 YFSETQ. The CDR3 covers 16 residues. Trimming shortened V by 0 bases and J by 0 bases, and 10 bases separated the two germline ends. The CDR3 DNA sequence: TGCGCCAGCAGCTTGGAAACGAGGAGCTCCTACAATGAGCAGTTCTTC. Translating gives CASSLETRSSYNEQFF. Based on the CDR3 plus reference TRBV5-1 and TRBJ2-1, the full variable domain is KAGVTQTPRYLIKTRGQQVTLSCSPISGHRSVSWYQQTPGQGLQFLFEYFSETQRNKGNFPGRFSGRQFSNSRSEMNVSTLELGDSALYLCASSLETRSSYNEQFFGPGTRLTVL.

There are many counts of this clonotype. This CDR3 reads CAWSQGVVGTEAFF. For the CDR3, the DNA is TGTGCCTGGAGTCAGGGGGTGGTGGGCACTGAAGCTTTCTTT. The V call is TRBV30, the J call TRBJ1-1; 7 nucleotides align to TRBD1. The junction had 7 bases not matched to a gene; V was cut back by 2 bases and J by 4 bases. CDR1 and CDR2 (germline): GTSNPN, SVGIG (reference sequence). CDR3 length: 14 residues.

This clonotype was detected many times. The rearrangement uses TRBV24-1 and TRBJ2-7; D remains ambiguous. Trimming removed 1 base at V and 0 bases at J, with 12 bases between. This CDR3 contains 16 residues. CDR1 is KGHDR, CDR2 SFDVKD, per germline. The CDR3 here is CATSDLKEQSSYEQYF. The CDR3 region has the DNA TGTGCCACCAGTGATTTAAAGGAACAGAGCTCCTACGAGCAGTACTTC.

This clonotype was detected many times. The chain joins TRBV20-1 to TRBJ2-5; D is unclear. Germline values: CDR1 DFQATT, CDR2 SNEGSKA (reference sequence). V shed 6 bases and J shed 4 bases, with 3 bases lying between them. There are 9 residues in the CDR3. CDR3 bases: TGCAGTGCCTTAGAGACCCAGTACTTC. Translated: CSALETQYF.

This clonotype was recorded at least ten times. This rearrangement joins TRBV13 to TRBJ2-7; tentative D call: TRBD2 (7 bases). CDR3 length: 15 residues. The V gene lost 5 bases and the J gene lost 3 bases, with 17 bases spanning the gap. CDR1 and CDR2 from the germline V gene are PRHDT and FYEKMQ (reference sequence). CDR3 loop: CASSRGAGSFYEQYF. The DNA for the CDR3 is TGTGCCAGCAGCCGGGGGGCCGGATCATTCTACGAGCAGTACTTC.

By proportion, this clonotype is medium-sized. The CDR3 is CASSLIQGGGNEQFF. The CDR3 DNA follows: TGTGCCAGCAGCTTAATCCAGGGAGGGGGAAATGAGCAGTTCTTC. The rearrangement joins TRBV7-3 to TRBJ2-1; D may be TRBD2 (7 bases). The ends were cut back, 1 base at V and 7 bases at J, with 14 bases in the middle. The germline gives CDR1 SGHTA, CDR2 FQGTGA. CDR3 length: 15 amino acids. The entire variable domain, with the rest obtained from reference TRBV7-3 and TRBJ2-1, is as follows: GAGVSQTPSNKVTEKGKYVELRCDPISGHTALYWYRQSLGQGPEFLIYFQGTGAADDSGLPNDRFFAVRPEGSVSTLKIQRTERGDSAVYLCASSLIQGGGNEQFFGPGTRLTVL.

This clonotype has ten or more counts. The chain uses TRBV20-1 and TRBJ2-3, with TRBD2 identical over 11 bases. CDR3 length: 15 amino acids. J was trimmed by 4 bases and V by 2 bases; bases with no gene match: 5. CDR1 and CDR2 from the germline V gene are DFQATT and SNEGSKA (reference sequence). CDR3 sequence: CSARRTSGYADTQYF. The CDR3 DNA follows: TGCAGTGCTAGACGGACTAGCGGGTACGCAGATACGCAGTATTTT.

The V and J genes are TRBV10-2 and TRBJ2-5; 10 bases fit TRBD1. The CDR3 length is 15 residues. The J segment lost 3 bases and the V segment lost 8 bases, leaving 9 bases of the junction unmatched. CDR1 is WSHSY, CDR2 SAAADI, per germline. CDR3 sequence reads: CASQRPGTGEETQYF. The CDR3 coding sequence is TGCGCCAGCCAGCGCCCCGGGACAGGGGAAGAGACCCAGTACTTC.

This chain connects TRBV28 to TRBJ2-3; 10 nucleotides line up with TRBD2. This CDR3 is 16 amino acids long. CDR1 is MDHEN, CDR2 SYDVKM, per germline. V lost 4 bases to trimming and J lost 1 base; unmatched junction nucleotides: 5. In DNA form, the CDR3 reads TGTGCCAGCAGTTCATTAGCGGGGGGTCGCACAGATACGCAGTATTTT. This sequence encodes CASSSLAGGRTDTQYF. The full variable domain, completed using reference TRBV28 and TRBJ2-3, is DVKVTQSSRYLVKRTGEKVFLECVQDMDHENMFWYRQDPGLGLRLIYFSYDVKMKEKGDIPEGYSVSREKKERFSLILESASTNQTSMYLCASSSLAGGRTDTQYFGPGTRLTVL.

This chain joins TRBV7-2 and TRBJ1-5, with D unresolved. The ends were cut back, 4 bases at V and 6 bases at J, with 10 bases in the middle. Germline CDR1 and CDR2: SGHTA and FQGNSA. The CDR3 is 13 amino acids. In nucleotides, the CDR3 is TGTGCCAGCAGCTCTCATCACGGTCAGCCCCAGCATTTT. Translation: CASSSHHGQPQHF.

This clonotype has ten or more counts. The chain has TRBV14 and TRBJ1-1, with D hard to call. The CDR3 is 13 residues long. Trimming cost V 5 bases and J 1 base, with 8 bases left between them. Per germline, CDR1 SGHDN and CDR2 FVKESK. CDR3: CASSITANTEAFF. The CDR3 bases are TGTGCCAGCAGCATTACAGCGAACACTGAAGCTTTCTTT.